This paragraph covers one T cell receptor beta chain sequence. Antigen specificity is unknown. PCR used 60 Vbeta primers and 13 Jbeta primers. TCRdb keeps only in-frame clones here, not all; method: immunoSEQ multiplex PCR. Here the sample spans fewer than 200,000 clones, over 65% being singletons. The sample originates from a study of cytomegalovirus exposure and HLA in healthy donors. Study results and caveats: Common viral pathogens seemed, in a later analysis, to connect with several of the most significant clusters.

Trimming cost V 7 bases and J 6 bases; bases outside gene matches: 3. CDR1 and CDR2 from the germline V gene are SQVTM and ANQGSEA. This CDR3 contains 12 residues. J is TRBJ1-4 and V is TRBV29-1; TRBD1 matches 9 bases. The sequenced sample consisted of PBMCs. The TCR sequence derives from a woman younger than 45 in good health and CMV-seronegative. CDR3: CSAGQGYEKLFF. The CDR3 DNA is TGCAGCGCAGGACAGGGGTATGAAAAACTGTTTTTT.